One TCR beta chain is described in this entry. What it recognizes is unknown. Germline V gives CDR1 SGHAT, CDR2 FQNNGV. CDR3 size: 19 residues. The V and J ends lost 2 bases and 6 bases respectively, with 26 bases between them. These data come from a study of cytomegalovirus exposure and HLA in healthy donors. Only in-frame clones appear in the TCRdb table, and some are missing; sequencing was by immunoSEQ multiplex PCR. This sample yields tens of thousands of clones, of which 90% to 95% are seen a single time; 3% to 4% belongs to the top ten. Points from the study as a whole: In vitro work confirmed that three CMV-associated chains recognize CMV antigens.

Sequencing was carried out using PBMCs. This TCR derives from a woman in her 30s in good health and CMV-seronegative. This rearrangement joins TRBV11-2 to TRBJ1-5; maybe TRBD1 (5 bases). The CDR3 sequence is CASSLRSGTGVKFFQPQHF. CDR3 coding DNA: TGTGCCAGCAGCTTAAGATCCGGAACAGGAGTGAAGTTTTTTCAGCCCCAGCATTTT. The full variable domain, rest sourced from reference TRBV11-2 and TRBJ1-5, is EAGVAQSPRYKIIEKRQSVAFWCNPISGHATLYWYQQILGQGPKLLIQFQNNGVVDDSQLPKDRFSAERLKGVDSTLKIQPAKLEDSAVYLCASSLRSGTGVKFFQPQHFGDGTRLSIL.